Below are 3 T cell receptor beta chains sequenced from a single sample in a study of shared clonotypes between healthy human individuals. Repertoires were generated with immunoSEQ multiplex PCR, while TCRdb's copy carries only in-frame clones and drops some. The data contain a few million clones, approximately 94% of them singletons. The source material was naive CD4+ T cells sorted from blood. The subset here: CD45RA+ positively selected. The receptors were sampled from a man between 18 and 35 years old in good health.

The chain links TRBV19 to TRBJ2-2, with TRBD1 as a possible D gene (5 bases). In germline, CDR1 is LNHDA, CDR2 SQIVND (reference sequence). The CDR3 length is 12 residues. Trimming removed 10 bases at V and 5 bases at J, with 11 bases between. For the CDR3, the DNA is TGTGCCACTTCTGCAGGGACCGGGGAGCTGTTTTTT. The encoded protein is CATSAGTGELFF.

As concerns this clone: The same CDR3 also results from other DNA sequences found in this sample. This chain links TRBV6-5 with TRBJ2-5; D gene ambiguous. Trimming stripped 0 bases from V and 2 bases from J, with 7 bases between. CDR3 size: 14 residues. Germline V gene data show CDR1 as MNHEY and CDR2 as SVGAGI. CDR3 sequence (DNA): TGTGCCAGCAGTTACTCTTCAGGACAAGAGACCCAGTACTTC. Protein: CASSYSSGQETQYF.

As concerns this clone: This same CDR3 is encoded by further DNA sequences in the sample. The chain carries TRBV19 and TRBJ2-1; D is uncertain. V lost 5 bases and J 0 bases, leaving 11 bases between the germline ends. The CDR3 has 15 amino acids. The germline CDR1 and CDR2 sequences are LNHDA and SQIVND (reference sequence). This CDR3 reads CASSSDRSSYNEQFF. DNA of the CDR3: TGTGCCAGTAGTTCGGACCGGAGCTCCTACAATGAGCAGTTCTTC. Complete variable domain (other parts from reference TRBV19 and TRBJ2-1): DGGITQSPKYLFRKEGQNVTLSCEQNLNHDAMYWYRQDPGQGLRLIYYSQIVNDFQKGDIAEGYSVSREKKESFPLTVTSAQKNPTAFYLCASSSDRSSYNEQFFGPGTRLTVL.